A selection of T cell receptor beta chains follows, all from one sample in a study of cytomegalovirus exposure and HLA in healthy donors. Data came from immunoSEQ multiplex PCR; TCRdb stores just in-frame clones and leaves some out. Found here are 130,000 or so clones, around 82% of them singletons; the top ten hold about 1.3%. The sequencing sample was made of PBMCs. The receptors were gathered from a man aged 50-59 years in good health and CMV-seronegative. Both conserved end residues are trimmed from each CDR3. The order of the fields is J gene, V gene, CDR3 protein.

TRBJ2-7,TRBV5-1,ASSFGTVNEQY
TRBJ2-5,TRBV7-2,ASSLALFRGETQY
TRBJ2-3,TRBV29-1,SVGGGTDTQY
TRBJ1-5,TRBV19,ASSQVGQGLEPQH
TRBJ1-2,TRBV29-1,SVEGDQGTEEGYT
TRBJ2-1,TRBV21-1,ASSKAYGGPLTYNEQF
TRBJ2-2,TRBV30,AWSLARIGGELF
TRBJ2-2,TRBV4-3,ASSQHTEGITGEPF
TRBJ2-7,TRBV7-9,ASSPRGQGGEQY
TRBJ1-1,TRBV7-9,ASSKTQNTEAF
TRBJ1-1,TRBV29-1,SASSRNTEAF
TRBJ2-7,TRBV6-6,ASSAASGSWNEQY
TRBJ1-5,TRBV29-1,SVTTGSGAEPQH
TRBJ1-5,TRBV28,ASSSGTGDLQPQH
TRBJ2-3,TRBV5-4,ASSLGGLAGGTDTQY
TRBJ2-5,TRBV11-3,ASSLGGGALETQY
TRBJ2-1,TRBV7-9,ASSPSGSFNEQF
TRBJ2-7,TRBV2,ASSRTVNSYEQY
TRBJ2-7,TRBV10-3,AITTSGDRGYEQY
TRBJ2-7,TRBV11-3,ASSLSGPMTGPGEQY
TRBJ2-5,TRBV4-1,ASSQGLAGVETQY
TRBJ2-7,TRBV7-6,ASSLGQSSYEQY
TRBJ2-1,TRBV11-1,ASSITRLAGEQF
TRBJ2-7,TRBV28,ASSPSGGWVEQY
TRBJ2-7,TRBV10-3,AITTSGSRDEQY
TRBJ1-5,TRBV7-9,ASSLSTQPQH
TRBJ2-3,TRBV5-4,ASSSYSDLFNTQY
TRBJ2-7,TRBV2,ASSEGREGTYEQY
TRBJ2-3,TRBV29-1,SVEVSGSGDTQY
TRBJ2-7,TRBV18,ASSGRQGSGYEQY
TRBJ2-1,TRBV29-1,SVENRAGVTNEQF
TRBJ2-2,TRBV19,ASSITGVTGELF
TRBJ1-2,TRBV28,ASSSGVAGLTNYGYT
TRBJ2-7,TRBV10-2,ASSGQGYEQY
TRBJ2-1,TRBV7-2,ASSLEHLSYNEQF
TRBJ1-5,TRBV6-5,ASSPGTNQPQH
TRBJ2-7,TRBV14,ASSQADEQY
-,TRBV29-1,SVEDFTTSGLTYEQY
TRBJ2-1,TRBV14,ASSQDMRTKQF
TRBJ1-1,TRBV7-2,ASSFSSLTEAF
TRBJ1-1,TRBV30,AWSVGLSTEAF
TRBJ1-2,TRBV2,ASSERSAGGYT
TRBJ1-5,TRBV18,ASSPKDSSNQPQH
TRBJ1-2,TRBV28,ASSFGGTGGGAGYT
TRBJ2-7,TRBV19,ASSVQTDSYEQY
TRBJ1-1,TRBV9,ASSVEIRDTEAF
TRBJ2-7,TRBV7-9,ASSPGGLSGVYEQY
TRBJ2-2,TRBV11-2,ASSVGTSGIRELF
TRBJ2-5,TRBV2,ASSLQTDAWETQY
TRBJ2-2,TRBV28,ASRLVSGRTAGELF
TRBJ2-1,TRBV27,ASSFTGMNNEQF
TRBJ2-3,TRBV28,ASSPPGPLAVDTQY
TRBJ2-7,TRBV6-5,ASSLGTSGSYEQY